These 16 T cell receptor beta chains were all obtained from the same sample, sequenced in a study of cytomegalovirus exposure and HLA in healthy donors. The PCR employed 60 Vbeta primers together with 13 Jbeta primers. The repertoire was sequenced with immunoSEQ multiplex PCR; TCRdb's copy has only in-frame clones and lacks some. Of some 150,000 clones in the sample, approximately 81% are singletons; the top ten hold under 3%. Input material: PBMCs. The receptors shown here come from a woman in her forties or fifties in good health and CMV-seronegative.

The chain recombines TRBV28 with TRBJ1-4; no definite D call. This CDR3 spans 14 amino acids. The germline CDR1 and CDR2 sequences are MDHEN and SYDVKM. V was clipped by 2 bases and J by 8 bases, with 12 bases between them. CDR3: CASSLPQRREKLFF. Written as DNA, the CDR3 is TGTGCCAGCAGTTTACCTCAGCGAAGGGAAAAACTGTTTTTT.

The chain recombines TRBV10-1 with TRBJ2-1; TRBD2 matches 12 bases. Germline CDR1 reads WNHNN; CDR2 reads SYGVQD (reference sequence). The V segment lost 2 bases and the J segment 8 bases; nucleotides outside the gene matches: 7. CDR3 size: 16 residues. The CDR3 loop reads CASSEELAGGLHEQFF. CDR3 sequence (DNA): TGCGCCAGCAGTGAGGAACTAGCGGGGGGTTTGCATGAGCAGTTCTTC.

The CDR3 nucleotides are TGTGCCAGTACCCCCCGTGGTAGCGGGAGTCTGAACACCGGGGAGCTGTTTTTT. Protein product: CASTPRGSGSLNTGELFF. The J gene is TRBJ2-2, the V gene TRBV19, with 9 bases aligning to TRBD2. Germline values: CDR1 LNHDA, CDR2 SQIVND (reference sequence). The CDR3 totals 18 residues. J gave up 1 base and V 7 bases, and 13 bases lay outside the gene matches.

In its sample, this clone was seen once. V usage is TRBV7-2 and J usage is TRBJ2-6; the match to TRBD2 covers 7 bases. Per the germline V gene, CDR1 is SGHTA and CDR2 is FQGNSA. The CDR3 length is 15 residues. The J segment lost 3 bases and the V segment lost 5 bases, leaving 4 bases of the junction unmatched. As DNA, the CDR3 is TGTGCCAGCAGCCCGGGAGGCATTGGGGCCAACGTCCTGACTTTC. This translates into CASSPGGIGANVLTF.

The chain combines TRBV5-1 with TRBJ1-1; 7 bases line up with TRBD1. CDR1 is SGHRS and CDR2 is YFSETQ in the germline V gene. J gave up 2 bases and V 2 bases, and 3 bases lay outside the gene matches. The CDR3 is made up of 14 amino acids. CDR3 sequence reads: CASSFGTANTEAFF. For the CDR3, the DNA is TGCGCCAGCAGCTTCGGGACAGCCAACACTGAAGCTTTCTTT. Full variable domain (outside the CDR3, taken from reference TRBV5-1 and TRBJ1-1): KAGVTQTPRYLIKTRGQQVTLSCSPISGHRSVSWYQQTPGQGLQFLFEYFSETQRNKGNFPGRFSGRQFSNSRSEMNVSTLELGDSALYLCASSFGTANTEAFFGQGTRLTVV.

The V call is TRBV4-1, the J call TRBJ2-5, with a tentative D call TRBD1 (6 bases). The germline CDR1 and CDR2 sequences are MGHRA and YSYEKL. The CDR3 sequence is 14 residues long. Trimming pared 4 bases from V and 2 bases from J, leaving 11 bases between. CDR3 loop: CASSPRTDQETQYF. In DNA, the CDR3 is TGCGCCAGCAGCCCAAGGACAGATCAAGAGACCCAGTACTTC.

J is TRBJ1-2 and V is TRBV15; TRBD1 matches 9 bases. J gave up 6 bases and V 5 bases, and 13 bases lay outside the gene matches. This CDR3 has 16 residues. Germline CDR1 LNHNV, CDR2 YYDKDF (reference sequence). The DNA of the CDR3 is TGTGCCACCAGCCCCTCGGGACAGGGAGTTTACCATGGCTACACCTTC. Its translation is CATSPSGQGVYHGYTF. Full variable domain (missing parts from reference TRBV15 and TRBJ1-2): DAMVIQNPRYQVTQFGKPVTLSCSQTLNHNVMYWYQQKSSQAPKLLFHYYDKDFNNEADTPDNFQSRRPNTSFCFLDIRSPGLGDTAMYLCATSPSGQGVYHGYTFGSGTRLTVV.

This rearrangement joins TRBV7-8 to TRBJ2-6; D might be TRBD2 (5 bases). The CDR3 has 14 amino acids. The V gene's germline CDR1 is SGHVS and CDR2 FQNEAQ. Trimming removed 2 bases from V and 3 bases from J, with 5 bases in between. The CDR3 here is CASSLRGGANVLTF. The DNA for the CDR3 is TGTGCCAGCAGCTTACGGGGTGGGGCCAACGTCCTGACTTTC.

The chain employs TRBV6-5 and TRBJ2-7, with 9 bases fitting TRBD2. Germline V lookup: CDR1 MNHEY, CDR2 SVGAGI. Unmatched junction bases numbered 7, after V lost 6 bases and J lost 1 base. This CDR3 contains 15 residues. CDR3 sequence (DNA): TGTGCCAGCAGGGAGCGGGAGGCGGGTTCCTACGAGCAGTACTTC. As protein: CASREREAGSYEQYF.

The chain employs TRBV9 and TRBJ2-7; 7 positions agree with TRBD2. Trimming took 3 bases from V and 3 from J; bases not matched to a gene: 12. Germline V gene sequence: CDR1 SGDLS, CDR2 YYNGEE. CDR3 length: 16 residues. CDR3 sequence (DNA): TGTGCCAGCAGCGAACGTGTACGCGGCGGGGGCTACGAGCAGTACTTC. Protein sequence: CASSERVRGGGYEQYF.

This chain links TRBV7-2 with TRBJ2-1; 13 nucleotides line up with TRBD2. CDR1 SGHTA and CDR2 FQGNSA come from the germline V gene. Trimming took 4 bases from V and 4 from J; bases not matched to a gene: 7. This CDR3 contains 17 residues. This chain's CDR3 is CASSYGLAGEYYNEQFF. The CDR3 nucleotides are TGTGCCAGCAGCTACGGACTAGCGGGAGAGTATTACAATGAGCAGTTCTTC.

The chain is built from TRBV5-6 and TRBJ1-1, with D unresolved. Germline CDR1 is SGHDT and CDR2 is YYEEEE. This CDR3 has 14 residues. The V end lost 4 bases, the J end lost 2 bases, and 12 bases lay between the germline ends. CDR3 in amino acids: CASSPKDSNTEAFF. CDR3 DNA: TGTGCCAGCAGCCCTAAAGATTCTAACACTGAAGCTTTCTTT.

The chain employs TRBV6-1 and TRBJ1-5, with 8 bases lining up with TRBD1. V was clipped by 8 bases and J by 3 bases; unmatched bases: 6. This CDR3 contains 14 residues. Looked up from germline, CDR1 is MNHNS and CDR2 is SASEGT. CDR3 nucleotides: TGTGCCAGCGAGGACAGGGCCTCCAATCAGCCCCAGCATTTT. Protein: CASEDRASNQPQHF.

J is TRBJ2-3 and V is TRBV5-1, with 8 bases matching TRBD2. With 0 bases clipped from V and 3 bases from J, the junction kept 3 bases outside the gene matches. The CDR3 spans 15 residues. Germline CDR1 is SGHRS and CDR2 is YFSETQ. CDR3 sequence: CASSLGGLATDTQYF. The CDR3 nucleotides read TGCGCCAGCAGCTTGGGAGGACTAGCAACAGATACGCAGTATTTT.

The chain carries TRBV2 and TRBJ1-2; TRBD1 aligns across 7 bases. This CDR3 is built from 14 residues. Germline lookup yields CDR1 SNHLY and CDR2 FYNNEI. J was trimmed by 4 bases and V by 3 bases; bases with no gene match: 5. The CDR3 coding sequence is TGTGCCAGCAGTGACCCCGGGACAGCCTATGGCTACACCTTC. Amino acids: CASSDPGTAYGYTF.

This clone was observed a single time. This chain links TRBV6-5 with TRBJ2-1; possible D gene TRBD2, 5 bases. V lost 2 bases to trimming and J lost 8 bases, with 19 bases between them. The V gene's germline CDR1 is MNHEY and CDR2 SVGAGI. This CDR3 is built from 16 residues. The CDR3: CASSYPRRPIRDEQFF. DNA of the CDR3: TGTGCCAGCAGTTACCCCCGGAGGCCCATCCGAGATGAGCAGTTCTTC.